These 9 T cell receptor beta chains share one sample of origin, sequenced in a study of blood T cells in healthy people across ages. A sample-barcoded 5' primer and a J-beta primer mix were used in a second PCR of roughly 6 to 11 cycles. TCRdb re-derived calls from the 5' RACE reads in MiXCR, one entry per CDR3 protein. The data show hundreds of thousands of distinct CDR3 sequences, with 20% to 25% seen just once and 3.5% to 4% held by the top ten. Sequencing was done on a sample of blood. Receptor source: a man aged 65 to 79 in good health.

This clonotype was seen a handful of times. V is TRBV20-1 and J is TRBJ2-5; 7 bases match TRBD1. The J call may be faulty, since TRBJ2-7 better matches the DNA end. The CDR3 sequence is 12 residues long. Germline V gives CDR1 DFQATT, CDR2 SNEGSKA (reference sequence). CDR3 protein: CSARTGQDEQYF. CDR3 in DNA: TGCAGTGCGAGGACCGGACAGGACGAGCAGTACTTC.

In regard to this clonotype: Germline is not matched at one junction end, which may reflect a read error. The CDR3, as DNA: TGTGCCAGCAGCTTACGCACACGGGCCCAAGAGACCCGGTACTTC. It encodes CASSLRTRAQETRYF. J is TRBJ2-5 and V is TRBV7-9, with unresolved D. The CDR3 is made up of 15 amino acids. Germline V gives CDR1 SEHNR, CDR2 FQNEAQ (reference sequence).

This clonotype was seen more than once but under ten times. Here the CDR3 DNA reads TGTGCCAGCAGTGGGGACTCCACAACTAATGAAAAACTGTTTTTT. Amino acids: CASSGDSTTNEKLFF. The J gene is TRBJ1-4, the V gene TRBV2, with D tentatively TRBD1 (5 bases). The CDR3 spans 15 residues. Germline CDR1 is SNHLY and CDR2 is FYNNEI. Trimming removed 4 bases from V and 0 bases from J, with 9 bases in between.

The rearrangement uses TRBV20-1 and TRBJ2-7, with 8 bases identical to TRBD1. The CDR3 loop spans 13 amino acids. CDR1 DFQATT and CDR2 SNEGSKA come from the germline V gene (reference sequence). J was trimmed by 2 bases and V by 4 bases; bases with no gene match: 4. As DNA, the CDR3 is TGCAGTGCTACGGACAGGGTTGCCTACGAGCAGTACTTC. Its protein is CSATDRVAYEQYF.

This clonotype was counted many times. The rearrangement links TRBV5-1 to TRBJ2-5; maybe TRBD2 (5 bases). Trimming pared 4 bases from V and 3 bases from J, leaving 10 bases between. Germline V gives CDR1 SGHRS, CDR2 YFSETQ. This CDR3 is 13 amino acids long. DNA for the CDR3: TGCGCCAGCAGCCGGGATGTGAAAGAGACCCAGTACTTC. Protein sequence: CASSRDVKETQYF.

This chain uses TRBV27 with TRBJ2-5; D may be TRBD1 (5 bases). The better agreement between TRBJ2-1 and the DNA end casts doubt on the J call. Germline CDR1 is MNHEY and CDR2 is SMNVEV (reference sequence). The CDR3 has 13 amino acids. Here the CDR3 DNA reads TGTGCCAGCAGTTTATACCAAAGGGGCGAGCAGTTCTTC. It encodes CASSLYQRGEQFF.

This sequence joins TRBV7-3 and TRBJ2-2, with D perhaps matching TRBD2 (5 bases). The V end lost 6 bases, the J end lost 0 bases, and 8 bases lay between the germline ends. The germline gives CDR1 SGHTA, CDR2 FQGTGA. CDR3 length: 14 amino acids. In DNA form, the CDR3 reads TGTGCCAGCAGGAACGGGACGAACACCGGGGAGCTGTTTTTT. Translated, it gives CASRNGTNTGELFF.

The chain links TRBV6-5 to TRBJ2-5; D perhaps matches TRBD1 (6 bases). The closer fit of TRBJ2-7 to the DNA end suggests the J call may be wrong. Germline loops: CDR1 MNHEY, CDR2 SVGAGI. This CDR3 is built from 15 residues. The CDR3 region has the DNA TGTGCCAGCAGTCCCAGGGGCCTACCTTCCTACGAGCAGTACTTC. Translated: CASSPRGLPSYEQYF.

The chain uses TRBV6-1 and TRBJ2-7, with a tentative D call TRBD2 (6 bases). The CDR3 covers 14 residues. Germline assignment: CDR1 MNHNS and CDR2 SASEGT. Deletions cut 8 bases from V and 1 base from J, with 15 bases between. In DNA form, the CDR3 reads TGTGCCAGCGGGACTCTGGGGGAGTCCTACGAGCAGTACTTC. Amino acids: CASGTLGESYEQYF.